This T cell receptor beta chain originates from a study of cytomegalovirus exposure and HLA in healthy donors. As to this clone: Its antigen is unknown.

V lost 5 bases and J lost 4, with 12 bases in between. CDR1 is MNHEY, CDR2 SVGAGI, per germline. This CDR3 has 14 residues. The PCR used 60 Vbeta and 13 Jbeta primers. TCRdb's table, derived via immunoSEQ multiplex PCR, lists solely in-frame clones and lacks some. This repertoire includes 55,000 to 75,000 clones. Study results and limitations: The study designated 150 to 200 TCR beta chains cytomegalovirus-associated.

Sequencing was performed on PBMCs. This TCR was sampled from a woman between 25 and 40 years old in good health and CMV-seronegative. The chain links TRBV6-5 to TRBJ1-3, with D possibly matching TRBD1 (6 bases). CDR3 sequence reads: CASSKGVEGNTIYF. The CDR3 nucleotides read TGTGCCAGCAGTAAGGGGGTAGAAGGAAACACCATATATTTT.